The 9 T cell receptor beta chains presented below share a single source sample, sequenced in a study of low-dose radiotherapy and immunotherapy resistance in tumors (dated by TCRdb to between 2021 and 2023). The listed sequencing device is Illumina HiSeq 2500. To make first-strand cDNA, Superscript III was used along with a set of TRAV- and TRBV-specific primers so that both the TCRalpha and TCRbeta chains were covered. TCRs were amplified with Phusion for roughly 20 PCR cycles, with a constant-region primer paired with the adapter attached to the V primers. TCRdb itself trimmed the public reads at Q25 with fastp, ran MiXCR and retained productive beta chains. One record per CDR3 amino acid sequence lists the most common genes and DNA. This sample holds more than 70,000 distinct CDR3 sequences; under 25% were observed only once. The ten top clones hold 9.5% to 15% of the sample. The time point label, read with the paper, signifies: after trial treatment. Taken with the paper, the label for treatment or condition translates to: LDRT plus nivolumab, ipilimumab, low-dose cyclophosphamide and aspirin (RACIN trial).

Sequencing used PBMCs, obtained after low-dose radiotherapy plus immunotherapy. The receptor source for this set is a female donor with ovarian cancer.

This clonotype was observed a few times. With a much larger clone just one base away, this may be a read error. The DNA for the CDR3 is TGTGCCAGCAGCCCGCGCCGGGGGGGTTTCTCCTACGAGCAGTACTTC. Amino acids: CASSPRRGGFSYEQYF. This chain links TRBV3-1 with TRBJ2-7, with 8 nucleotides matching TRBD2. J was trimmed by 0 bases and V by 4 bases; bases with no gene match: 8. The CDR3 sequence is 16 residues long. CDR1 LGHDT and CDR2 YNNKEL come from the germline V gene (reference sequence).

This clonotype was detected a few times. The chain links TRBV28 to TRBJ1-5; 7 bases align to TRBD1. Trimming took 5 bases from V and 11 from J; bases not matched to a gene: 12. The CDR3 is 14 amino acids. Per the germline V gene, CDR1 is MDHEN and CDR2 is SYDVKM. CDR3 DNA: TGTGCCAGCAGTGAACAGGGGTCAAGGAGGGCCCAGCATTTT. Protein product: CASSEQGSRRAQHF.

This clonotype was seen at least ten times. The CDR3 region has the DNA TGTGCCAGCAGCAAACGACAGGCTAGTTCTGGAAACACCATATATTTT. Its translation: CASSKRQASSGNTIYF. The chain uses TRBV9 and TRBJ1-3, with D perhaps matching TRBD1 (6 bases). Germline loops: CDR1 SGDLS, CDR2 YYNGEE. Between the trimmed V and J ends, which lost 4 bases and 1 base, there was a span of 15 bases. This CDR3 is 16 amino acids long.

This chain links TRBV3-1 with TRBJ2-1; tentatively, D is TRBD1 or TRBD2 (5 bases each). V dropped 0 bases and J dropped 10 bases, with 16 bases sitting between them. Germline V gene lookup returns CDR1 LGHDT and CDR2 YNNKEL (reference sequence). This CDR3 has 15 residues. CDR3 nucleotide sequence: TGTGCCAGCAGCCAAGAAGGGGTCCGGAGGAAAGAGCAGTTCTTC. It specifies CASSQEGVRRKEQFF.

The table lists this clonotype with many counts. The chain recombines TRBV3-1 with TRBJ1-5; D may be TRBD1 (6 bases). The length of the CDR3 is 14 residues. V dropped 1 base and J dropped 6 bases, with 10 bases sitting between them. Germline CDR1 reads LGHDT; CDR2 reads YNNKEL (reference sequence). The CDR3 sequence is CASSQAGESQPQHF. The CDR3, as DNA: TGTGCCAGCAGCCAAGCAGGGGAAAGTCAGCCCCAGCATTTT. The full variable domain, with the rest looked up from reference TRBV3-1 and TRBJ1-5, is DTAVSQTPKYLVTQMGNDKSIKCEQNLGHDTMYWYKQDSKKFLKIMFSYNNKELIINETVPNRFSPKSPDKAHLNLHINSLELGDSAVYFCASSQAGESQPQHFGDGTRLSIL.

Ten or more counts support this clonotype. The rearrangement joins TRBV4-2 to TRBJ2-1; a weak D match, TRBD2 (6 bases). Germline V gene sequence: CDR1 LGHNA, CDR2 YNFKEQ. V lost 0 bases and J lost 3, with 18 bases in between. The CDR3 loop spans 18 amino acids. The CDR3 nucleotides are TGTGCCAGCAGCCAAGATTTGGTGGGAGGAGTTGTCTACAATGAGCAGTTCTTC. Translated: CASSQDLVGGVVYNEQFF.

This clonotype was observed many times. V and J are TRBV6-2 or TRBV6-3 and TRBJ2-1; D possibly uses TRBD1 or TRBD2 (5 bases each). V lost 6 bases and J 12 bases, leaving 15 bases between the germline ends. The length of the CDR3 is 12 residues. Germline CDR1 is MNHEY and CDR2 is SVGEGT. The CDR3 here is CASSRAMGVQFF. The DNA of the CDR3 is TGTGCCAGCAGCCGAGCGATGGGGGTGCAGTTCTTC.

This clonotype was found many times. The V and J genes are TRBV14 and TRBJ2-7, with TRBD2 matching over 13 bases. J was trimmed by 2 bases and V by 5 bases; bases with no gene match: 9. The CDR3 is made up of 17 amino acids. Germline assignment: CDR1 SGHDN and CDR2 FVKESK. CDR3 amino acids: CASSGGLAGYPPYEQYF. Written as DNA, the CDR3 is TGTGCCAGCAGCGGGGGACTAGCGGGATATCCCCCCTACGAGCAGTACTTC.

The sample holds many counts of this clonotype. This chain joins TRBV2 and TRBJ2-5, with TRBD1 as a possible D gene (6 bases). The length of the CDR3 is 15 residues. Germline-derived CDR1 and CDR2 are SNHLY and FYNNEI. Trimming shortened V by 8 bases and J by 0 bases, and 16 bases separated the two germline ends. The CDR3 spells CASLKQRQDQETQYF. The CDR3 DNA follows: TGTGCCAGCTTAAAACAGAGACAGGACCAAGAGACCCAGTACTTC. Filled out from reference TRBV2 and TRBJ2-5, the complete variable domain reads EPEVTQTPSHQVTQMGQEVILRCVPISNHLYFYWYRQILGQKVEFLVSFYNNEISEKSEIFDDQFSVERPDGSNFTLKIRSTKLEDSAMYFCASLKQRQDQETQYFGPGTRLLVL.